This T cell receptor (beta chain) was identified during a study of blood T cell repertoires in COVID-19. Study-wide background: The United States, Italy and Spain were the sources of the acute and convalescent COVID-19 samples. PBMCs, B-cell-depleted T cells, or T cells provided the cDNA or gDNA that made up the material.

J gave up 8 bases and V 5 bases, and 9 bases lay outside the gene matches. Germline V CDR1 and CDR2: SGHNT, YENEEA. CDR3 length: 15 amino acids. Per the original methods: Counts of nucleated cells, estimated from reference gene primer amplification, were obtained. Clones were read by immunoSEQ multiplex PCR, and TCRdb kept only the in-frame ones, dropping some. V and J calls and clone size come straight from that table; D and trimming were deduced from the DNA. The profile shows around 86,000 clones, roughly 84% of them singletons. This clone is a singleton in its sample. The chain combines TRBV11-3 with TRBJ2-1; 10 positions agree with TRBD2. Sequencing was performed on peripheral blood. The clonotype comes from a woman of 80 years or more with acute or convalescent COVID-19. The CDR3 DNA reads as TGTGCCAGCAGCAAGCGGGAGGGGGGCGTCGATGAGCAGTTCTTC. It yields the protein CASSKREGGVDEQFF.